These 24 T cell receptor beta chains were all obtained from the same sample, sequenced in a study of cytomegalovirus exposure and HLA in healthy donors. PCR employed 60 Vbeta and 13 Jbeta primers. Clones were sequenced by immunoSEQ multiplex PCR, and TCRdb holds only the in-frame ones, with some missing. Of 100,000 to 150,000 clones listed, roughly 15% are singletons. The sequenced material came from PBMCs. The receptors stem from a female donor in good health and CMV-seropositive.

The chain combines TRBV27 with TRBJ2-5, with a weak D call TRBD2 (6 bases). This CDR3 is 15 amino acids long. Germline V gene lookup returns CDR1 MNHEY and CDR2 SMNVEV (reference sequence). Deletions cut 7 bases from V and 3 bases from J, with 18 bases between. CDR3 amino acids: CASISGAGSKETQYF. Here the CDR3 DNA reads TGTGCCAGCATTTCTGGGGCGGGAAGTAAAGAGACCCAGTACTTC.

This clone was seen more than once but under ten times. The chain employs TRBV4-1 and TRBJ2-7, with D perhaps TRBD1 (5 bases). This CDR3 is 16 amino acids long. Germline lookup yields CDR1 MGHRA and CDR2 YSYEKL. Deletions cut 2 bases from V and 0 bases from J, with 14 bases between. In DNA, the CDR3 is TGCGCCAGCAGCCAACAGGGCCTACCCGGCTCCTACGAGCAGTACTTC. It yields the protein CASSQQGLPGSYEQYF.

V is TRBV2 and J is TRBJ1-6; 8 bases agree with TRBD1. Unmatched junction bases numbered 10, after V lost 8 bases and J lost 7 bases. Germline V gene lookup returns CDR1 SNHLY and CDR2 FYNNEI. The CDR3 spans 15 residues. The CDR3 coding sequence is TGTGCCAGCGGCCCCAGGGCAGGGGGCAATTCACCCCTCCACTTT. Translation gives CASGPRAGGNSPLHF. Using reference TRBV2 and TRBJ1-6 for the parts outside the CDR3, the full variable domain is EPEVTQTPSHQVTQMGQEVILRCVPISNHLYFYWYRQILGQKVEFLVSFYNNEISEKSEIFDDQFSVERPDGSNFTLKIRSTKLEDSAMYFCASGPRAGGNSPLHFGNGTRLTVT.

This chain joins TRBV29-1 and TRBJ2-5; 7 positions match TRBD2. CDR3 size: 17 residues. The germline V gene has CDR1 SQVTM and CDR2 ANQGSEA. Trimming took 4 bases from V and 2 from J; bases not matched to a gene: 16. The DNA of the CDR3 is TGCAGCGTTGTTGGGTTCCTGTCAGCGGGGCCGCAAGAGACCCAGTACTTC. It translates to CSVVGFLSAGPQETQYF.

Only a few counts were recorded for this clone. The chain joins TRBV5-4 to TRBJ1-2; tentative D call: TRBD1 (6 bases). The CDR3 runs to 19 residues. Germline CDR1 SGHNT, CDR2 YYREEE (reference sequence). Trimming pared 3 bases from V and 0 bases from J, leaving 24 bases between. The CDR3 DNA reads as TGTGCCAGCAGCTCACGAACCCCGGAAAGGACAGAGACTAACTATGGCTACACCTTC. Translation: CASSSRTPERTETNYGYTF. The full variable domain, its missing parts supplied by reference TRBV5-4 and TRBJ1-2, is ETGVTQSPTHLIKTRGQQVTLRCSSQSGHNTVSWYQQALGQGPQFIFQYYREEENGRGNFPPRFSGLQFPNYSSELNVNALELDDSALYLCASSSRTPERTETNYGYTFGSGTRLTVV.

The J gene is TRBJ1-1, the V gene TRBV2, with TRBD1 matching 8 bases. Per germline, CDR1 SNHLY and CDR2 FYNNEI. The CDR3 is 12 residues long. Unmatched junction bases numbered 3, after V lost 10 bases and J lost 2 bases. In DNA form, the CDR3 reads TGTGCCACCGACAGGGGAAACACTGAAGCTTTCTTT. The encoded protein is CATDRGNTEAFF.

The CDR3, as DNA: TGTGCCAGCAGCGTAGGTTACACGAACACTGAAGCTTTCTTT. It yields the protein CASSVGYTNTEAFF. This chain connects TRBV9 to TRBJ1-1; no clear D. This CDR3 has 14 amino acids. The germline V gene encodes CDR1 SGDLS and CDR2 YYNGEE. Trimming removed 0 bases at V and 1 base at J, with 7 bases between. Full variable domain (missing parts from reference TRBV9 and TRBJ1-1): DSGVTQTPKHLITATGQRVTLRCSPRSGDLSVYWYQQSLDQGLQFLIQYYNGEERAKGNILERFSAQQFPDLHSELNLSSLELGDSALYFCASSVGYTNTEAFFGQGTRLTVV.

This clone occurred once. This chain joins TRBV18 and TRBJ1-1; TRBD1 matches 7 bases. CDR1 is KGHSH, CDR2 LQKENI, per germline. The ends lost 1 base at V and 8 bases at J; junction bases unmatched: 7. The CDR3 totals 14 residues. The CDR3: CASSPLEGAGEAFF. CDR3 nucleotide sequence: TGTGCCAGCTCACCACTCGAGGGGGCGGGCGAAGCTTTCTTT.

This clone has more than one count but fewer than ten. This chain connects TRBV2 to TRBJ1-5, with 7 bases aligning to TRBD1. This CDR3 comprises 15 residues. Per the germline V gene, CDR1 is SNHLY and CDR2 is FYNNEI. Unmatched junction bases numbered 9, after V lost 6 bases and J lost 4 bases. The CDR3 loop reads CASRDTGAGNQPQHF. The CDR3 region has the DNA TGTGCCAGCAGAGACACAGGGGCCGGGAATCAGCCCCAGCATTTT. The variable domain in full, with the rest retrieved from reference TRBV2 and TRBJ1-5, is EPEVTQTPSHQVTQMGQEVILRCVPISNHLYFYWYRQILGQKVEFLVSFYNNEISEKSEIFDDQFSVERPDGSNFTLKIRSTKLEDSAMYFCASRDTGAGNQPQHFGDGTRLSIL.

The sample holds a few counts of this clone. The chain couples TRBV7-2 to TRBJ1-6; the D gene is possibly TRBD1 (6 bases). Germline V lookup: CDR1 SGHTA, CDR2 FQGNSA. This CDR3 is 14 amino acids long. Trimming stripped 6 bases from V and 6 bases from J, with 12 bases between. The CDR3 bases are TGTGCCAGCAGTAACAGGGTCCGTAATTCACCCCTCCACTTT. Protein: CASSNRVRNSPLHF. The full variable domain, completed using reference TRBV7-2 and TRBJ1-6, is GAGVSQSPSNKVTEKGKDVELRCDPISGHTALYWYRQSLGQGLEFLIYFQGNSAPDKSGLPSDRFSAERTGGSVSTLTIQRTQQEDSAVYLCASSNRVRNSPLHFGNGTRLTVT.

This chain joins TRBV6-5 and TRBJ2-1; 9 nucleotides align to TRBD2. Germline V lookup: CDR1 MNHEY, CDR2 SVGAGI. With 2 bases clipped from V and 5 bases from J, the junction kept 4 bases outside the gene matches. The CDR3 totals 15 residues. CDR3 nucleotide sequence: TGTGCCAGCAGTTACGCGGGGGGGGTTCACAATGAGCAGTTCTTC. Protein product: CASSYAGGVHNEQFF.

The rearrangement uses TRBV11-2 and TRBJ2-5; D ambiguous. The V and J ends lost 3 bases and 3 bases respectively, with 11 bases between them. The germline V gene encodes CDR1 SGHAT and CDR2 FQNNGV. The CDR3 is 14 residues long. CDR3 loop: CASSFSGQEETQYF. The CDR3 nucleotides read TGTGCCAGCAGCTTCTCTGGTCAGGAAGAGACCCAGTACTTC.

This clone was picked up a small number of times. The chain links TRBV9 to TRBJ2-5, with 7 positions matching TRBD1. The CDR3 is 16 residues long. With V trimmed by 2 bases and J by 2 bases, 9 bases remained unmatched. Germline lookup yields CDR1 SGDLS and CDR2 YYNGEE. The CDR3 loop is CASSVRDSVPQETQYF. The CDR3, as DNA: TGTGCCAGCAGCGTGAGGGACAGCGTCCCGCAAGAGACCCAGTACTTC.

This clone was counted a few times. This rearrangement joins TRBV30 to TRBJ1-3; TRBD1 might be the D (5 bases). Trimming took off 0 bases at V and 1 base at J, with 22 bases between the two ends. Germline lookup yields CDR1 GTSNPN and CDR2 SVGIG (reference sequence). The CDR3 sequence is 19 residues long. CDR3 in amino acids: CAWSVPGVRLYLSGNTIYF. CDR3 sequence (DNA): TGTGCCTGGAGTGTACCGGGGGTCCGGCTTTATCTATCTGGAAACACCATATATTTT.

V usage is TRBV7-6 and J usage is TRBJ1-3; D is ambiguous. Per the germline V gene, CDR1 is SGHVS and CDR2 is FNYEAQ. The V end lost 5 bases, the J end lost 3 bases, and 5 bases lay between the germline ends. The CDR3 spans 12 residues. The CDR3: CASSPSGNTIYF. In nucleotides, the CDR3 is TGTGCCAGCAGCCCCAGTGGAAACACCATATATTTT. Full variable domain (missing parts from reference TRBV7-6 and TRBJ1-3): GAGVSQSPRYKVTKRGQDVALRCDPISGHVSLYWYRQALGQGPEFLTYFNYEAQQDKSGLPNDRFSAERPEGSISTLTIQRTEQRDSAMYRCASSPSGNTIYFGEGSWLTVV.

This clone was counted only a few times. The rearrangement links TRBV28 to TRBJ2-2; 10 bases are a match to TRBD2. J lost 5 bases, V lost 3 bases, and 9 bases had no gene match. There are 17 residues in the CDR3. CDR1 and CDR2 from the germline V gene are MDHEN and SYDVKM. In nucleotides, the CDR3 is TGTGCCAGCAGTTTTAATCCGAGCGGGGGGGCGACCGGGGAGCTGTTTTTT. It codes for CASSFNPSGGATGELFF.

The rearrangement uses TRBV6-1 and TRBJ1-2; unclear D gene. Germline V gene data show CDR1 as MNHNS and CDR2 as SASEGT. V gave up 3 bases and J gave up 4 bases, with 18 bases separating them. The CDR3 contains 16 residues. The CDR3 bases are TGTGCCAGCAGTGATTCCCGCAGGCCATCCCCCTATGGCTACACCTTC. Translation: CASSDSRRPSPYGYTF.

This clone has a handful of counts. V is TRBV6-5 and J is TRBJ2-5, with a weak D call TRBD2 (6 bases). Trimming stripped 0 bases from V and 0 bases from J, with 8 bases between. Germline V gives CDR1 MNHEY, CDR2 SVGAGI. The CDR3 covers 15 residues. CDR3 sequence reads: CASSYSTGDQETQYF. DNA for the CDR3: TGTGCCAGCAGTTACTCGACGGGGGACCAAGAGACCCAGTACTTC.

This clone appeared a few times. The rearrangement links TRBV27 to TRBJ1-2; the match to TRBD1 covers 11 bases. The CDR3 covers 14 residues. Per germline, CDR1 MNHEY and CDR2 SMNVEV (reference sequence). J was trimmed by 8 bases and V by 5 bases; bases with no gene match: 7. The CDR3 sequence: CASSPLDRGRGYTF. CDR3 DNA sequence: TGTGCCAGCAGTCCTCTGGACAGGGGGCGCGGCTACACCTTC.

This clone showed up just a few times. This chain links TRBV4-1 with TRBJ2-7, with 11 positions matching TRBD2. From germline, CDR1 is MGHRA and CDR2 YSYEKL. Trimming took 4 bases from V and 6 from J; bases not matched to a gene: 11. The CDR3 runs to 16 residues. The chain's CDR3 is CASSLSAASGRSEQYF. The DNA for the CDR3 is TGCGCCAGCAGCCTCTCCGCGGCTAGCGGGAGGTCCGAGCAGTACTTC.

The chain carries TRBV4-2 and TRBJ2-5; weak D call: TRBD2 (5 bases). Germline CDR1 LGHNA, CDR2 YNFKEQ. The CDR3 length is 14 residues. Trimming shortened V by 5 bases and J by 0 bases, and 10 bases separated the two germline ends. The CDR3 here is CASSTPGNQETQYF. CDR3 in DNA: TGTGCCAGCAGCACACCGGGAAACCAAGAGACCCAGTACTTC.

This clone was observed a few times. The CDR3 loop is CASRWGGDTGELFF. The CDR3 DNA sequence: TGTGCCAGCAGATGGGGCGGGGACACCGGGGAGCTGTTTTTT. The chain links TRBV27 to TRBJ2-2; a possible D gene is TRBD2 (6 bases). Deletions cut 6 bases from V and 3 bases from J, with 11 bases between. Germline loops: CDR1 MNHEY, CDR2 SMNVEV (reference sequence). The CDR3 length is 14 residues.

This clone was counted once. The CDR3 loop reads CASSQDLAGVPYEQYF. CDR3 bases: TGTGCCAGCAGCCAAGACCTAGCGGGGGTACCCTACGAGCAGTACTTC. This chain joins TRBV4-2 and TRBJ2-7; TRBD2 matches 10 bases. CDR1 and CDR2 (germline): LGHNA, YNFKEQ. V lost 0 bases to trimming and J lost 2 bases; unmatched junction nucleotides: 4. The CDR3 sequence is 16 residues long.

Notes on this clone: As the CDR3 is not closed by the conserved phenylalanine or tryptophan, this likely results from a read error. No DNA is shown, since the ends of the CDR3 on it are uncertain; the CDR3 is the one TCRdb lists. This sequence joins TRBV19 and TRBJ1-2; the DNA was not used to check the table's D call, TRBD1. CDR1 and CDR2 from the germline V gene are LNHDA and SQIVND (reference sequence). The CDR3 is made up of 12 amino acids, end residues included. This chain's CDR3 is CASSIRGQRFTL.